This T cell receptor (delta chain) is from a study of gamma-delta T cells after stem cell transplantation. TCRdb ran CATT on the RT-PCR reads. The table includes roughly 1,500 delta-chain clones, 5% to 7% detected once. Per germline, CDR1 GEAIGNYY and CDR2 EKD. V was pared by 3 bases and J by 12 bases, with 23 bases of the junction left unmatched. The CDR3 runs to 18 residues. Judged by abundance, this clone is large. Other DNA sequences in the same sample also yield this CDR3. This TCR derives from a human donor. It is not recorded whose cells these are; they may come from a transplant donor. The rearrangement uses TRDV2 and TRDJ1; 11 bases are a match to TRDD3. Sequencing was done on a sample of gamma-delta T cells. CDR3 amino acids: CACDPLVGDTLHRRPFIF. Here the CDR3 DNA reads TGTGCCTGTGACCCACTAGTGGGGGATACGCTCCACCGACGACCTTTCATCTTT.